The TCR beta chain described here comes from a study of T cells in tuberculosis. Method: immunoSEQ multiplex PCR; TCRdb's copy keeps in-frame clones and lacks some. This sample carries more than 30,000 clones, about 94% of them seen once, and the ten largest clones take around 10%. The CDR3 is 14 residues long. CDR1 is LNHNV, CDR2 YYDKDF, per germline (reference sequence). V shed 4 bases, J shed 2 bases, and the junction held 5 bases outside the gene matches. This sequence joins TRBV15 and TRBJ2-7; 7 bases are shared with TRBD1. Sequenced: PBMCs. The sequence was obtained from a donor aged 10-35 years with latent tuberculosis or without tuberculosis infection. Some clones in this sample may be carry-over from other donors' samples. CDR3: CATSTAGQAYEQYF. The CDR3 nucleotides are TGTGCCACCAGCACAGCCGGACAGGCCTACGAGCAGTACTTC.